These T cell receptor beta chains were read from a single sample in a study of Graves' ophthalmopathy and Graves' hyperthyroidism. From the multiplex PCR reads, TCRdb called clonotypes with MiXCR, one entry per CDR3 protein. The sample includes about 700,000 distinct CDR3 sequences, 35% to 50% of them seen just once. The material sequenced was peripheral blood. The receptors were gathered from an adult man with Graves' ophthalmopathy. The CDR3 runs from the conserved cysteine through the conserved F or W. A D gene is named only where the DNA matches it firmly. Clone size, where shown, is once, few, many, or a class for clones that have expanded.

clone_size,d_call,v_call,j_call,cdr3_nt,cdr3_aa
.,.,TRBV10-3,TRBJ1-2,TGTGCCATCAGTGAAAACACGGGATTGGGTGGCTACACCTTC,CAISENTGLGGYTF
few,.,TRBV6-2/TRBV6-3,TRBJ1-4,TGTGCCAGCAGCTCAGGACAAGCAACTAATGAAAAACTGTTTTTT,CASSSGQATNEKLFF
.,.,TRBV10-3,TRBJ1-6,TGTGCCATCAGTACCGGGACCAGTAATTCACCCCTCCACTTT,CAISTGTSNSPLHF
.,TRBD1,TRBV6-5,TRBJ1-2,TGTGCCAGCAGGGGATGGACAGGGGGAGATGGCTACACCTTC,CASRGWTGGDGYTF
many,.,TRBV29-1,TRBJ2-7,TGCAGCGCCACGAGAGCTGGAGGATTCTCCTACGAGCAGTACTTC,CSATRAGGFSYEQYF
.,TRBD2,TRBV19,TRBJ2-1,TGTGCCAGTAGTATAGACGTCCCGGGACTAGCGGGAGCGTACAATGAGCAGTTCTTC,CASSIDVPGLAGAYNEQFF
.,.,TRBV9,TRBJ2-5,TGTGCCAGCGGGGACGGGACTCAAGAGACCCAGTACTTC,CASGDGTQETQYF
.,.,TRBV2,TRBJ2-7,TGTGCCAGCAGTGCCTCAGGGACGATCGGCGAGCAGTACTTC,CASSASGTIGEQYF
few,.,TRBV7-8,TRBJ1-5,TGTGCCAGCAGCTTTCTTTCAGGGGATTTGGGCAATCAGCCCCAGCATTTT,CASSFLSGDLGNQPQHF
.,.,TRBV5-1,TRBJ2-7,TGCGCCAGCAGCTCGAGGACTACCAATGAGCAGTACTTC,CASSSRTTNEQYF
many,.,TRBV19,TRBJ1-4,TGTGCCAGTAGTTACGAGAATGAAAAACTGTTTTTT,CASSYENEKLFF
few,.,TRBV7-2,TRBJ2-2,TGTGCCAGCAGCCGTATGGAGGGTAGGACCGGGGAGCTGTTTTTT,CASSRMEGRTGELFF
.,.,TRBV4-1,TRBJ2-5,TGCGCCAGCAGCCAGTACACACCCTTTACTAGGGGGCAAGAGACCCAGTACTTC,CASSQYTPFTRGQETQYF
few,.,TRBV6-1,TRBJ1-5,TGTGCCAGCAGTGAACGCAGAGGGTCAGGGCAGCCCCAGCATTTT,CASSERRGSGQPQHF
.,TRBD1,TRBV7-6,TRBJ1-6,TGTGCCAGCAGCCGAGGGACAGGGAGGTGGAATTCACCCCTCCACTTT,CASSRGTGRWNSPLHF
many,.,TRBV29-1,TRBJ2-7,TGCAGCGTTTCGGACGGATACGAGCAGTACTTC,CSVSDGYEQYF
many,.,TRBV19,TRBJ1-4,TGTGCCAGTAGTTGGGGGGGTAATGAAAAACTGTTTTTT,CASSWGGNEKLFF
many,.,TRBV29-1,TRBJ1-3,TGCAGCGCCAGGGACACACTTTCTGGAAACACCATATATTTT,CSARDTLSGNTIYF
many,TRBD2,TRBV5-8,TRBJ2-5,TGTGCCAGCAGCTTGGGACTAGCGGGGGGGACGGGTGAGACCCAGTACTTC,CASSLGLAGGTGETQYF
.,.,TRBV7-9,TRBJ1-3,TGTGCCAGCAGCTTAACGGGAGGGCTCGGAAACACCATATATTTT,CASSLTGGLGNTIYF
many,.,TRBV12-3/TRBV12-4,TRBJ1-5,TGTGCCAGCAGGAGAGGACCGACCGATAGCAATCAGCCCCAGCATTTT,CASRRGPTDSNQPQHF
.,TRBD1,TRBV7-2,TRBJ1-5,TGTGCCAGCAGCTTAACGACAGGGGACGGGCAGCCCCAGCATTTT,CASSLTTGDGQPQHF
few,.,TRBV2,TRBJ2-2,TGTGCCAGCAGTCGAGGGAAAATCAACACCGGGGAGCTGTTTTTT,CASSRGKINTGELFF
.,.,TRBV7-9,TRBJ2-3,TGTGCCAGCAGCTTAGATGATTCCACAGATACGCAGTATTTT,CASSLDDSTDTQYF
many,.,TRBV14,TRBJ1-1,TGTGCCAGCAGCCAAGTAACTGGAAGGAACACTGAAGCTTTCTTT,CASSQVTGRNTEAFF
.,TRBD1,TRBV4-2,TRBJ1-5,TGTGCCAGCAGCGCACTAGGACAGGGGGCGGATCAGCCCCAGCATTTT,CASSALGQGADQPQHF
many,TRBD1,TRBV19,TRBJ1-5,TGTGCCAGTAGCCACCGGGACAGGGGGCTTACTCAGCCCCAGCATTTT,CASSHRDRGLTQPQHF
many,.,TRBV19,TRBJ1-5,TGTGCCAGTACCAAGGGCCTGCAGCCCCAGCATTTT,CASTKGLQPQHF
.,.,TRBV6-5,TRBJ2-7,TGTGCCAGCAGTTTATGGGGAGGCGAGCAGTACTTC,CASSLWGGEQYF
many,.,TRBV2,TRBJ2-2,TGTGCCAGCATGCAGAGTAACACCGGGGAGCTGTTTTTT,CASMQSNTGELFF
many,.,TRBV12-3/TRBV12-4,TRBJ1-1,TGTGCCAGCAGTTTCAGCGGTAAAAACACTGAAGCTTTCTTT,CASSFSGKNTEAFF
.,.,TRBV29-1,TRBJ1-2,TGCAGCGTTGATGCGGGGGGTGAGAACTATGGCTACACCTTC,CSVDAGGENYGYTF
.,.,TRBV7-9,TRBJ2-6,TGTGCCAGCAGCTTAGACGGCCTGACTTTC,CASSLDGLTF
many,TRBD1,TRBV19,TRBJ1-2,TGTGCCACCCTACCCCCGGACAGGAACTATGGCTACACCTTC,CATLPPDRNYGYTF
.,.,TRBV10-3,TRBJ1-5,TGTGCCATCAGTCGGACAACTAGCAATCAGCCCCAGCATTTT,CAISRTTSNQPQHF
.,.,TRBV20-1,TRBJ1-1,TGCAGTGCTAGAAGTGCGGGGGGTACTGAAGCTTTCTTT,CSARSAGGTEAFF
.,.,TRBV20-1,TRBJ1-4,TGCAGTGCTAGAGGACAGGCAGGTGAAAAACTGTTTTTT,CSARGQAGEKLFF
many,.,TRBV29-1,TRBJ1-1,TGCAGCGTTCACTGGCAGAACACTGAAGCTTTCTTT,CSVHWQNTEAFF
many,TRBD1,TRBV19,TRBJ1-5,TGTGCCAGTAGTGCTCATGACAGGGTGCATCAGCCCCAGCATTTT,CASSAHDRVHQPQHF
.,.,TRBV29-1,TRBJ1-2,TGCAGCGTTGATTCTCAGGGGTATGGCTACACCTTC,CSVDSQGYGYTF
.,TRBD1,TRBV24-1,TRBJ1-5,TGTGCCACCAGTGCACCAGACAGGGGGCAGCCCCAGCATTTT,CATSAPDRGQPQHF
.,.,TRBV10-3,TRBJ2-7,TGTGCCATCAGTGAGTCAAGACAGTCTTCTAACGAGCAGTACTTC,CAISESRQSSNEQYF
.,.,TRBV15,TRBJ2-5,TGTGCCACCAGCAGAGATACAGGTGGAGAGACCCAGTACTTC,CATSRDTGGETQYF
.,TRBD2,TRBV3-1,TRBJ2-5,TGTGCCAGCAGCCCACCGGGACTAGAGGGGGAGACCCAGTACTTC,CASSPPGLEGETQYF
.,TRBD1,TRBV29-1,TRBJ1-5,TGCAGCCCGGGACAGGCGCGCAGGGAGCCCCAGCATTTT,CSPGQARREPQHF
many,.,TRBV29-1,TRBJ2-2,TGCAGCGTTGAACGGCTGTCAAACACCGGGGAGCTGTTTTTT,CSVERLSNTGELFF
.,.,TRBV12-3/TRBV12-4,TRBJ1-4,TGTGCCAGCAGTTTGGCGACGGACCAACTGTTTTTT,CASSLATDQLFF
.,TRBD1,TRBV29-1,TRBJ1-2,TGCAGCGTGGGACAGGGACCATATGGCTACACCTTC,CSVGQGPYGYTF
few,TRBD1,TRBV6-6,TRBJ1-2,TGTGCCAGCAGTTTGGGACAGGGGGCGGGCGGCTATGGCTACACCTTC,CASSLGQGAGGYGYTF